The entry below gives a single T cell receptor beta chain sequence along with its context. Its antigen remains unknown. The CDR3 regions of TCR beta were amplified from RNA transcripts. First-round RT-PCR of the TCR CDR3 relied on the HTBI primer set. TCRdb ran MiXCR on the multiplex PCR reads and lists one entry per CDR3 protein. Among about 720,000 distinct CDR3 sequences listed, 18% were seen once. Hyperthyroidism, newly diagnosed and lasting under 2 months, affected patients aged 18 to 65. The study collected blood at first hyperthyroidism diagnosis, before any ophthalmopathy symptoms arose. This sample was taken from a study of T cells in Graves' hyperthyroidism and ophthalmopathy. Study-wide results and caveats: Ophthalmopathy was distinguished from stable hyperthyroidism by 13 V-J signatures.

What was sequenced was blood. The receptor was isolated from a woman between 50 and 59 years old with Graves' hyperthyroidism that later progressed to Graves' ophthalmopathy.

CDR3 in DNA: TGTGCCAGCAGCTTAGCGGCGGCCGATGAAAAACTGTTTTTT. It encodes CASSLAAADEKLFF. This chain joins TRBV7-6 and TRBJ1-4; D is ambiguous. Trimming left V 0 bases short and J 6 bases short, with 8 bases between. The CDR3 is 14 amino acids. Germline V gives CDR1 SGHVS, CDR2 FNYEAQ.